This entry concerns a single T cell receptor beta chain. This clone was seen more than once but under ten times. The target of this receptor is not known. No quality values exist for individual bases; no much larger clone is one base distant. V is trimmed back by 1 base and J by 1 base, and the junction contains 6 bases that no gene match accounts for. Taken from the germline V gene (reference sequence), the CDR1 and CDR2 loops are LNHNV and YYDKDF. The CDR3, from cysteine to phenylalanine, totals 18 residues. The kept DNA is CDR3 alone, 54 bases in frame from the first base. The collaborating institutions used their own protocols to collect whole blood in K2EDTA tubes. For TCRbeta analysis, collaborators shipped samples in one of three forms: frozen whole blood, isolated PBMCs, or DNA extracted from either of those sample types. TCRbeta CDR3 regions were amplified from genomic DNA by means of the immunoSEQ Assay, a bias-controlled multiplex PCR. In the authors' own workflow: The number of nucleated cells in each sample was estimated from the amplification of reference gene primers within the assay. Sequence reads were collapsed and filtered to measure the absolute abundance of every unique TCRbeta CDR3 rearrangement. For each sample, productive Simpson clonality was calculated as the square root of Simpson's diversity index across productive rearrangements. The table was pulled from immuneACCESS by TCRdb, which kept in-frame rearrangements only. Such tables lose some clones; where checked, under half of the loss comes from unresolved V genes, and the rest has no known cause. V and J calls and clone size are given by that table; D and trimming were obtained from the DNA. The sample has 250,000 or so clones on record, around 90% of them singletons. The top ten hold roughly 0.8% of the sample.

This specimen belongs to a study of blood T cell repertoires in COVID-19 (dated by TCRdb to the early 2020s). For context, the study as a whole: Collaborator samples came from the United States, Italy and Spain and covered acute and convalescent phases of COVID-19. HLA class I and class II types, where available, came from metadata supplied by the sample provider rather than from assay-based typing. Nearly every sample came with metadata listing a de-identified subject ID, COVID-19 status, age in years and sex. The repertoires were released in a freely available public database meant as a resource for research on the immune response to SARS-CoV-2. Samples were obtained from the ongoing ImmuneRACE study (first 160 participants) and from 950 to 1,500 subjects provided by 6 global collaborators. The dataset comprised deeply sampled blood TCRbeta repertoires from subjects exposed to, actively infected with, or recovered from COVID-19. The material from the prospective study consisted of cDNA or gDNA derived from T cells, B-cell-depleted T cells, or PBMCs. Findings and caveats that apply to the study as a whole: The quantity of clinical and demographic metadata differed by source and by participant and was supplied without curation.

Here the chain combines TRBV15 and TRBJ2-2, and TRBD2 matches 10 of the central bases. The sequenced sample consisted of peripheral blood. This sequence originates from a woman aged 25 to 39 with acute or convalescent COVID-19. The DNA reads as follows: TGTGCCACCAGCAGAGTTTTTACTAGCGGGATGAACACCGGGGAGCTGTTTTTT. This gives the protein CATSRVFTSGMNTGELFF.